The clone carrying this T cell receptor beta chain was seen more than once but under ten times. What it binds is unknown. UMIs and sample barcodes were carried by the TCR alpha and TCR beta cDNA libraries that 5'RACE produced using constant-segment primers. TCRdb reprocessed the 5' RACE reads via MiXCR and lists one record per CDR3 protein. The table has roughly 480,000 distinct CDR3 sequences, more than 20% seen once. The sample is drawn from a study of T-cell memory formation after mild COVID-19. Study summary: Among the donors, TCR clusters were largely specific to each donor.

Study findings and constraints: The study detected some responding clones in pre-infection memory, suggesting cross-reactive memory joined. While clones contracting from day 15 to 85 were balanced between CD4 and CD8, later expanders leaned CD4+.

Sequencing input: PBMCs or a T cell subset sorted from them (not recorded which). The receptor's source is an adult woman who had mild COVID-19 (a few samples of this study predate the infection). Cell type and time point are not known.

In DNA, the CDR3 is TGTGCCAGCAGGGACCATCTGGGGCCTTTCAATGAGCAGTTCTTC. Protein: CASRDHLGPFNEQFF. V is TRBV2 and J is TRBJ2-1; maybe TRBD1 (5 bases). The V end lost 6 bases, the J end lost 6 bases, and 18 bases lay between the germline ends. This CDR3 comprises 15 residues. Germline CDR1 is SNHLY and CDR2 is FYNNEI.